A selection of T cell receptor beta chains follows, all from one sample in a study of shared clonotypes between healthy human individuals. The data were produced by immunoSEQ multiplex PCR, yet TCRdb's version contains in-frame clones alone and is incomplete. Here the sample spans about 1,800,000 clones, around 96% being singletons. Material for sequencing was naive CD8+ T cells sorted from blood. The receptors originated from a man aged 18 to 30 in good health. The CDR3 runs from the conserved cysteine through the conserved F or W. The order of the fields is V gene, clone size, J gene, D gene, CDR3 DNA, CDR3 protein. The D gene is left open where the match is weak. Expanded clones are given a class, and other clones once, few, many or no size at all.

V: TRBV5-1
size: -
J: TRBJ2-7
D: -
DNA: TGCGCCAGCCGGTGGGAGAACGAGCAGTACTTC
CDR3: CASRWENEQYF

V: TRBV13
size: -
J: TRBJ1-2
D: -
DNA: TGTGCCAGCATGGGAAGGGAAGGCTATGGCTACACCTTC
CDR3: CASMGREGYGYTF

V: TRBV4-1
size: -
J: TRBJ2-7
D: -
DNA: TGCGCCAGCAGCCAAGATCAAGGGAGTGAGGAGTACTTC
CDR3: CASSQDQGSEEYF

V: TRBV4-1
size: -
J: TRBJ2-7
D: -
DNA: TGCGCCAGCAGCCAAGAGGGGACAACCCTCTACGAGCAGTACTTC
CDR3: CASSQEGTTLYEQYF

V: TRBV4-1
size: -
J: TRBJ2-6
D: TRBD1
DNA: TGCGCCAGCAGCCATACCCCCGGGACAGGGGGCTCTGGGGCCAACGTCCTGACTTTC
CDR3: CASSHTPGTGGSGANVLTF

V: TRBV19
size: -
J: TRBJ2-3
D: -
DNA: TGTGCCAGTAGTACAACCGGGGGAACATCAGATACGCAGTATTTT
CDR3: CASSTTGGTSDTQYF

V: TRBV19
size: -
J: TRBJ2-1
D: -
DNA: TGTGCCAGTACCGCGGTGGTTGGCTACAATGAGCAGTTCTTC
CDR3: CASTAVVGYNEQFF

V: TRBV2
size: -
J: TRBJ2-5
D: TRBD2
DNA: TGTGCCAGCAGTGAGGTGCGGGAGGGCCGAGAGACCCAGTACTTC
CDR3: CASSEVREGRETQYF

V: TRBV4-1
size: -
J: TRBJ2-7
D: TRBD1
DNA: TGCGCCAGCAGCCCGAACCCGACAGGGTACGAGCAGTACTTC
CDR3: CASSPNPTGYEQYF

V: TRBV4-1
size: once
J: TRBJ1-2
D: TRBD1
DNA: TGCGCCAGCAGCCAGGATGCAGGGGGTGCTAACTATGGCTACACCTTC
CDR3: CASSQDAGGANYGYTF

V: TRBV19
size: -
J: TRBJ2-7
D: -
DNA: TGTGCCAGTAGTATCTCGGGATCCTTGGAGCAGTACTTC
CDR3: CASSISGSLEQYF

V: TRBV10-1
size: once
J: TRBJ2-7
D: -
DNA: TGCGCCACAGGGGCGTTTAGACGGTACGAGCAGTACTTC
CDR3: CATGAFRRYEQYF

V: TRBV19
size: -
J: TRBJ1-1
D: TRBD1
DNA: TGTGCCATCGGGACAGGGAACACTGAAGCTTTCTTT
CDR3: CAIGTGNTEAFF

V: TRBV21-1
size: -
J: TRBJ1-1
D: -
DNA: TGTGCCAGCTTAAAAGGGGGACAGGGTCGTTCGGGAACTGAAGCTTTCTTT
CDR3: CASLKGGQGRSGTEAFF

V: TRBV6-1
size: -
J: TRBJ2-2
D: TRBD2
DNA: TGTGCCAGCAGTGACCGGACTAGCGGGAGGTATACCGGGGAGCTGTTTTTT
CDR3: CASSDRTSGRYTGELFF

V: TRBV4-3
size: -
J: TRBJ1-1
D: -
DNA: TGCGCCAGCGCGCTGGGGGTTGGCACTGAAGCTTTCTTT
CDR3: CASALGVGTEAFF

V: TRBV9
size: -
J: TRBJ1-2
D: TRBD1
DNA: TGTGCCAGCAGCGCCGCCCCCGGGACAGGGAATGGCTACACCTTC
CDR3: CASSAAPGTGNGYTF

V: TRBV28
size: -
J: TRBJ1-1
D: -
DNA: TGTGCCAGCACCCTTAGGGGAGCGGGGACTGAAGCTTTCTTT
CDR3: CASTLRGAGTEAFF

V: TRBV7-2
size: -
J: TRBJ2-7
D: TRBD2
DNA: TGTGCCAGCAGCAGCGTTAGCGGGAGGGCAAGGTCCTACGAGCAGTACTTC
CDR3: CASSSVSGRARSYEQYF

V: TRBV9
size: -
J: TRBJ2-2
D: TRBD1
DNA: TGTGCCAGCAGCGTTACCCTCCTCAGGGGGCCCGGCACCGGGGAGCTGTTTTTT
CDR3: CASSVTLLRGPGTGELFF

V: TRBV27
size: -
J: TRBJ1-1
D: -
DNA: TGTGCCAGCAGTCTATCCGGGGGCCAGAACACTGAAGCTTTCTTT
CDR3: CASSLSGGQNTEAFF

V: TRBV6-1
size: -
J: TRBJ2-7
D: -
DNA: TGTGCCAGCAGTGACCCAGGGGACGAGCAGTACTTC
CDR3: CASSDPGDEQYF

V: TRBV2
size: -
J: TRBJ2-5
D: TRBD1
DNA: TGTGCCAGCAGTCGGAAACCGGGACAGGGGACGCAGGGAATTTGGGAGGAGACCCAGTACTTC
CDR3: CASSRKPGQGTQGIWEETQYF

V: TRBV7-2
size: -
J: TRBJ2-5
D: -
DNA: TGTGCCAGCAGCTTCTTTCTGGAGACCCAGTACTTC
CDR3: CASSFFLETQYF

V: TRBV19
size: -
J: TRBJ2-3
D: -
DNA: TGTGCCAGTCGAACTAGAAGCACAGATACGCAGTATTTT
CDR3: CASRTRSTDTQYF

V: TRBV27
size: -
J: TRBJ2-1
D: -
DNA: TGTGCCAGCAGCCTCACGGGACACCACTACAATGAGCAGTTCTTC
CDR3: CASSLTGHHYNEQFF

V: TRBV21-1
size: -
J: TRBJ2-3
D: -
DNA: TGTGCCAGCAGCAAAGGTGGTAGCGGGGATTGCACAGATACGCAGTATTTT
CDR3: CASSKGGSGDCTDTQYF

V: TRBV5-1
size: -
J: TRBJ2-3
D: -
DNA: TGCGCCAGCAGCTCCGGGACCCTCTCTAGCACAGATACGCAGTATTTT
CDR3: CASSSGTLSSTDTQYF

V: TRBV7-8
size: -
J: TRBJ2-7
D: -
DNA: TGTGCCAGCAGCTCCCTATTGGAGGGATCCCCCTACGAGCAGTACTTC
CDR3: CASSSLLEGSPYEQYF

V: TRBV7-9
size: -
J: TRBJ1-5
D: -
DNA: TGTGCCAGCAGCGATACTAGACAGCAGCCCCAGCATTTT
CDR3: CASSDTRQQPQHF

V: TRBV6-1
size: -
J: TRBJ1-5
D: -
DNA: TGTGCCAGCATGGGGGTTCAGCCCCAGCATTTT
CDR3: CASMGVQPQHF

V: TRBV4-3
size: -
J: TRBJ2-5
D: -
DNA: TGCGCCAGCAGCCATTCCATAGGACGAGAGGAGACCCAGTACTTC
CDR3: CASSHSIGREETQYF

V: TRBV19
size: -
J: TRBJ2-7
D: TRBD1
DNA: TGTGCCAGTAGTATGGGGACAGGGGTCGAGCAGTACTTC
CDR3: CASSMGTGVEQYF

V: TRBV5-6
size: -
J: TRBJ2-7
D: TRBD1
DNA: TGTGCCAGCAGCTTGGGGGACAGCTTCTACGAGCAGTACTTC
CDR3: CASSLGDSFYEQYF

V: TRBV28
size: -
J: TRBJ2-7
D: -
DNA: TGTGCCAGCAGTTTATCAGGAGTTCCCTACGAGCAGTACTTC
CDR3: CASSLSGVPYEQYF

V: TRBV7-9
size: -
J: TRBJ2-2
D: TRBD1
DNA: TGTGCCAGCACTCCCGGGACAGGGTCCGGGGAGCTGTTTTTT
CDR3: CASTPGTGSGELFF

V: TRBV5-5
size: -
J: TRBJ1-6
D: -
DNA: TGTGCCAGCAGCTTGGCTCTCCTGAGCTCCTATAATTCACCCCTCCACTTT
CDR3: CASSLALLSSYNSPLHF

V: TRBV9
size: -
J: TRBJ2-6
D: -
DNA: TGTGCCAGCAGCGTATACGGTACTGGGGCCAACGTCCTGACTTTC
CDR3: CASSVYGTGANVLTF

V: TRBV4-3
size: -
J: TRBJ1-2
D: -
DNA: TGCGCCAGCAGCCTCCCGGGGGGGCCGGATGGCTACACCTTC
CDR3: CASSLPGGPDGYTF

V: TRBV7-9
size: -
J: TRBJ2-5
D: TRBD2
DNA: TGTGCCAGCAGCTTAGAGTTTGCGGGAGGGGAGACCCAGTACTTC
CDR3: CASSLEFAGGETQYF

V: TRBV4-2
size: -
J: TRBJ1-2
D: -
DNA: TGTGCCAGCAGCCAAGATATATATTCGGGGGCAGACTATGGCTACACCTTC
CDR3: CASSQDIYSGADYGYTF

V: TRBV29-1
size: -
J: TRBJ2-1
D: TRBD2
DNA: TGCAGCGTTGACCGACTAGCGGGTACGCCTTATCGTTCCTACAATGAGCAGTTCTTC
CDR3: CSVDRLAGTPYRSYNEQFF

V: TRBV27
size: -
J: TRBJ2-2
D: TRBD1
DNA: TGTGCCAGCAGTCCCTCGACAGGGGAAGTCGACATCGGGGAGCTGTTTTTT
CDR3: CASSPSTGEVDIGELFF

V: TRBV7-9
size: -
J: TRBJ1-1
D: -
DNA: TGTGCCAGCAGCTTAGGAAGGGCTGAAGCTTTCTTT
CDR3: CASSLGRAEAFF

V: TRBV10-3
size: -
J: TRBJ1-5
D: TRBD1
DNA: TGTGCCATCAGCGGACAGGAGACCAATCAGCCCCAGCATTTT
CDR3: CAISGQETNQPQHF

V: TRBV27
size: once
J: TRBJ2-2
D: -
DNA: TGTGCCAGCAGCAGGAACACCGGGGAGCTGTTTTTT
CDR3: CASSRNTGELFF

V: TRBV11-3
size: -
J: TRBJ2-3
D: -
DNA: TGTGCCAGCAGCTTAAATTCGGCGGGATCAGGCACAGATACGCAGTATTTT
CDR3: CASSLNSAGSGTDTQYF

V: TRBV9
size: -
J: TRBJ2-5
D: -
DNA: TGTGCCAGCAGCGTCCCCGGATTTGAAGAGACCCAGTACTTC
CDR3: CASSVPGFEETQYF

V: TRBV29-1
size: once
J: TRBJ2-7
D: TRBD2
DNA: TGCAGCGTTGAAACTAGCGTCTACGAGCAGTACTTC
CDR3: CSVETSVYEQYF

V: TRBV7-9
size: -
J: TRBJ2-7
D: -
DNA: TGTGCCAGCAGCTCCCCCCCCACATCCTACGAGCAGTACTTC
CDR3: CASSSPPTSYEQYF

V: TRBV27
size: -
J: TRBJ2-3
D: -
DNA: TGTGCCAGCTCACACCAGGGTTGGTCAGATACGCAGTATTTT
CDR3: CASSHQGWSDTQYF

V: TRBV5-1
size: -
J: TRBJ1-1
D: -
DNA: TGCGCCAGCAGCTTGGGAGCAGGGCTGACTGAAGCTTTCTTT
CDR3: CASSLGAGLTEAFF

V: TRBV6-4
size: -
J: TRBJ2-1
D: TRBD2
DNA: TGTGCCAGCAGTGACTCCCTAGCGGGGAAATACAATGAGCAGTTCTTC
CDR3: CASSDSLAGKYNEQFF

V: TRBV10-2
size: -
J: TRBJ2-3
D: -
DNA: TGCGCCAGCAGGGTAGGCACAGATACGCAGTATTTT
CDR3: CASRVGTDTQYF

V: TRBV5-1
size: -
J: TRBJ2-7
D: -
DNA: TGCGCCAGCAGCTTCGGGAGCGGTCCCTACGAGCAGTACTTC
CDR3: CASSFGSGPYEQYF

V: TRBV7-9
size: -
J: TRBJ1-5
D: -
DNA: TGTGCCAGCAGCTTAGACGGCAATCAGCCCCAGCATTTT
CDR3: CASSLDGNQPQHF

V: TRBV28
size: -
J: TRBJ2-1
D: TRBD2
DNA: TGTGCCAGCAGTTTTGGCGGGGGGTACAATGAGCAGTTCTTC
CDR3: CASSFGGGYNEQFF

V: TRBV27
size: -
J: TRBJ1-5
D: -
DNA: TGTGCCAGCAGTTTATTGGGGGACATTTTTAGCAATCAGCCCCAGCATTTT
CDR3: CASSLLGDIFSNQPQHF

V: TRBV4-3
size: -
J: TRBJ1-2
D: -
DNA: TGCGCCAGCACCCCCGACCCCATGCAGGGCGCCTATGGCTACACCTTC
CDR3: CASTPDPMQGAYGYTF